This T cell receptor beta chain derives from a study of blood T cell repertoires in COVID-19 (dated by TCRdb to the early 2020s). Looking at the study overall: The collaborator samples originated in the United States, Italy and Spain and spanned the acute and convalescent phases of COVID-19. The material from the prospective study consisted of cDNA or gDNA derived from T cells, B-cell-depleted T cells, or PBMCs. Subjects who had been exposed to COVID-19, were actively infected with it, or had recovered from it provided the deeply sampled blood TCRbeta repertoires that made up the dataset. A freely available public database, intended as a resource for researchers studying the immune response to SARS-CoV-2, is where the repertoires were released. The samples were drawn from the first 160 participants of the ongoing ImmuneRACE study and from over a thousand subjects provided by 6 global collaborators. The sample metadata nearly always contained a de-identified subject ID, COVID-19 status, age in years and sex. Where available, HLA class I and class II types were taken from metadata supplied by the sample provider and were not determined by assay-based typing. Paper-wide results and their limitations: The quantity of clinical and demographic metadata differed by source and by participant and was supplied without curation.

Whole blood was collected in K2EDTA tubes by collaborating institutions according to the institutions' own protocols. For TCRbeta analysis, collaborators shipped samples in one of three forms: frozen whole blood, isolated PBMCs, or DNA extracted from either of those sample types. TCRbeta CDR3 regions were amplified from genomic DNA by means of the immunoSEQ Assay, a bias-controlled multiplex PCR. The paper's data handling went like this. The number of nucleated cells in each sample was estimated by amplification of reference gene primers within the assay. To quantify the absolute abundance of each unique TCRbeta CDR3 rearrangement, sequence reads were collapsed and filtered. For each sample, productive Simpson clonality was calculated by taking the square root of Simpson's diversity index across productive rearrangements. TCRdb retrieved this table from immuneACCESS and kept in-frame rearrangements only. Not all clones are present; in checked studies, unresolved V genes account for under half, and no reason is known for the remainder. The V and J calls and clone size were taken over from that table, and D and trimming were inferred from the DNA. The sample table shows approximately 200,000 clones, and almost 90% are seen once. The ten most abundant clones make up approximately 2.6% of the sample.

Comments on this clone: The antigen it recognizes is unknown. No much larger clone is present one base from it, and per-base qualities are unavailable.

Trimming accounts for 6 bases at V and 8 bases at J, while the number of junction bases matched to no gene is 5. Per the germline V gene, MNHEY is the CDR1 and SVGAGI is the CDR2. The CDR3 runs 13 residues from the cysteine to the phenylalanine. Just CDR3 DNA is preserved here, 39 bases in frame from base 1. Sequencing was carried out using peripheral blood. The V gene is TRBV6-5 and the J gene is TRBJ2-1, with 9 bases aligning to TRBD2. This receptor was identified in a woman aged 60-70 years with acute or convalescent COVID-19. The nucleotide sequence is given as TGTGCCAGCAGGTCTAGCGGGAAATATGAGCAGTTCTTC. It encodes CASRSSGKYEQFF.